These 20 T cell receptor beta chains share one sample of origin, sequenced in a study of blood T cell repertoires in COVID-19. TCRdb's table, derived via immunoSEQ multiplex PCR, lists solely in-frame clones and lacks some. The data show about 170,000 clones, roughly 93% seen once. The specimen was peripheral blood. The receptors stem from a woman aged 50 to 60 with acute or convalescent COVID-19.

The chain uses TRBV6-5 and TRBJ1-1, with D possibly TRBD1 on 5 matching bases. V lost 2 bases and J lost 3, with 10 bases in between. Germline values: CDR1 MNHEY, CDR2 SVGAGI. This CDR3 contains 14 residues. CDR3 protein: CASSYRGGYTEAFF. The CDR3 region has the DNA TGTGCCAGCAGTTACAGGGGTGGGTACACTGAAGCTTTCTTT.

The gene calls are TRBV7-9 and TRBJ1-6; D not certain. CDR1 and CDR2 from the germline V gene are SEHNR and FQNEAQ (reference sequence). Trimming removed 5 bases from V and 8 bases from J, with 13 bases in between. The CDR3 is made up of 14 amino acids. The CDR3 protein is CASSLGGPDSPLHF. In DNA, the CDR3 is TGTGCCAGCAGCCTCGGCGGGCCAGATTCACCCCTCCACTTT. Combining the CDR3 with reference TRBV7-9 and TRBJ1-6 gives the whole variable domain DTGVSQNPRHKITKRGQNVTFRCDPISEHNRLYWYRQTLGQGPEFLTYFQNEAQLEKSRLLSDRFSAERPKGSFSTLEIQRTEQGDSAMYLCASSLGGPDSPLHFGNGTRLTVT.

The chain uses TRBV28 and TRBJ1-2; D remains unclear. The germline V gene encodes CDR1 MDHEN and CDR2 SYDVKM. V lost 4 bases and J lost 5, with 5 bases in between. The CDR3 has 11 residues. This CDR3 reads CASSSPYGYTF. CDR3 nucleotide sequence: TGTGCCAGCAGTTCTCCGTATGGCTACACCTTC.

This rearrangement joins TRBV6-1 to TRBJ1-2, with 9 bases matching TRBD1. The germline V gene encodes CDR1 MNHNS and CDR2 SASEGT. This CDR3 region has 14 residues. The J segment lost 4 bases and the V segment lost 1 base, leaving 1 base of the junction unmatched. The CDR3 bases are TGTGCCAGCAGTGAAGGGACAGGGGTCTATGGCTACACCTTC. The encoded protein is CASSEGTGVYGYTF.

The chain has TRBV28 and TRBJ1-5, with D tentatively TRBD1 (5 bases). V lost 3 bases, J lost 4 bases, and 19 bases lay in between. The CDR3 has 17 residues. CDR1 is MDHEN, CDR2 SYDVKM, per germline. The CDR3 reads CASSFFGALGGNQPQHF. The CDR3 coding sequence is TGTGCCAGCAGTTTTTTCGGGGCACTTGGAGGGAATCAGCCCCAGCATTTT.

The rearrangement joins TRBV3-1 (or the pseudogene TRBV3-2) to TRBJ1-3; TRBD1 might be the D (5 bases). The CDR3 runs to 12 residues. Trimming shortened V by 6 bases and J by 4 bases, and 7 bases separated the two germline ends. CDR1 LGHDT and CDR2 YNNKEL come from the germline V gene (reference sequence). The CDR3 nucleotides read TGTGCCAGCAGGCGACAGGGAAACACCATATATTTT. Translated: CASRRQGNTIYF.

The chain joins TRBV7-9 to TRBJ2-5; no clear D gene. With 6 bases removed from V and 4 bases from J, the gap between germline ends came to 15 bases. The CDR3 sequence is 14 residues long. Per the germline V gene, CDR1 is SEHNR and CDR2 is FQNEAQ (reference sequence). This CDR3 reads CASRHQALGETQYF. DNA for the CDR3: TGTGCCAGCAGACACCAGGCCCTCGGAGAGACCCAGTACTTC.

The chain links TRBV9 to TRBJ2-3; 9 nucleotides agree with TRBD2. CDR1 and CDR2 (germline): SGDLS, YYNGEE. The CDR3 extends over 15 amino acids. The junction had 4 bases not matched to a gene; V was cut back by 3 bases and J by 2 bases. CDR3 nucleotides: TGTGCCAGCAGCGGGACTAGCGTCTACACAGATACGCAGTATTTT. It specifies CASSGTSVYTDTQYF.

In this sample, this clone turned up once. V usage is TRBV9 and J usage is TRBJ2-1; the D is unclear. This CDR3 has 16 amino acids. From germline, CDR1 is SGDLS and CDR2 YYNGEE. Trimming cost V 0 bases and J 4 bases, with 14 bases left between them. The CDR3 protein is CASSVEMVGPYNEQFF. CDR3 DNA: TGTGCCAGCAGCGTAGAAATGGTGGGCCCGTACAATGAGCAGTTCTTC.

This chain uses TRBV7-8 with TRBJ2-7, with 8 bases aligning to TRBD2. The germline gives CDR1 SGHVS, CDR2 FQNEAQ. J lost 9 bases, V lost 5 bases, and 12 bases had no gene match. The CDR3 is 14 residues long. In DNA, the CDR3 is TGTGCCAGCAGCGTATCGGGTAGCGGGGACGGGCAGTACTTC. Amino acid sequence: CASSVSGSGDGQYF.

The chain couples TRBV19 to TRBJ1-5; tentative D call: TRBD1 (6 bases). Germline V CDR1 and CDR2: LNHDA, SQIVND (reference sequence). This CDR3 has 14 residues. Trimming shortened V by 8 bases and J by 3 bases, and 14 bases separated the two germline ends. The CDR3, as DNA: TGTGCCAGTCACAGGGTCGGGAACAATCAGCCCCAGCATTTT. Amino acids: CASHRVGNNQPQHF.

The chain joins TRBV24-1 to TRBJ1-5, with unresolved D. The CDR3 has 15 residues. Germline V gene sequence: CDR1 KGHDR, CDR2 SFDVKD. V was clipped by 2 bases and J by 0 bases, with 7 bases between them. CDR3 in amino acids: CATSDSSFSNQPQHF. The CDR3 nucleotides are TGTGCCACCAGTGATTCCAGTTTTAGCAATCAGCCCCAGCATTTT.

This chain links TRBV18 with TRBJ1-1; D is unresolved. The germline V gene has CDR1 KGHSH and CDR2 LQKENI. This CDR3 spans 16 amino acids. The V and J ends lost 5 bases and 4 bases respectively, with 20 bases between them. CDR3 amino acids: CASSDTRHHRGTEAFF. In DNA form, the CDR3 reads TGTGCCAGCTCAGACACCCGACACCACCGGGGCACTGAAGCTTTCTTT.

The chain recombines TRBV5-1 with TRBJ1-1; perhaps TRBD1 as D (6 bases). Trimming removed 5 bases from V and 0 bases from J, with 17 bases in between. CDR3 length: 16 amino acids. CDR1 is SGHRS, CDR2 YFSETQ, per germline. The CDR3 nucleotides read TGCGCCAGCAGTTCAACCGGGACAAAGGTGAACACTGAAGCTTTCTTT. As protein: CASSSTGTKVNTEAFF.

The chain carries TRBV10-1 and TRBJ2-7; 7 bases are a match to TRBD1. The trim removed 6 bases at V and 7 bases at J, leaving 9 bases unmatched. CDR3 length equals 13 residues. Germline CDR1 and CDR2: WNHNN and SYGVQD (reference sequence). The CDR3 loop is CASSQDRVGEQYF. The CDR3 DNA is TGCGCCAGCAGCCAAGACAGGGTGGGGGAGCAGTACTTC.

This chain joins TRBV4-1 and TRBJ2-1; TRBD2 matches 9 bases. CDR3 length: 14 residues. V lost 4 bases to trimming and J lost 4 bases; unmatched junction nucleotides: 2. Germline loops: CDR1 MGHRA, CDR2 YSYEKL. In DNA form, the CDR3 reads TGCGCCAGCAGCCGTCTAGCGGGATACAATGAGCAGTTCTTC. Encoded protein: CASSRLAGYNEQFF.

The chain employs TRBV7-8 and TRBJ2-2; tentatively, D is TRBD1 (5 bases). Trimming took 4 bases from V and 8 from J, leaving 14 bases between them. The CDR3 has 14 residues. Germline V gene data show CDR1 as SGHVS and CDR2 as FQNEAQ. The CDR3 protein is CASSSRAGSGELFF. The CDR3 coding sequence is TGTGCCAGCAGCTCTCGAGCAGGGTCAGGGGAGCTGTTTTTT.

The chain employs TRBV6-5 and TRBJ2-2; D ambiguous. Germline lookup yields CDR1 MNHEY and CDR2 SVGAGI. CDR3 size: 13 residues. V was trimmed by 0 bases and J by 6 bases, leaving 5 bases between them. CDR3 residues: CASSYSSPGELFF. The CDR3 bases are TGTGCCAGCAGTTACTCGTCTCCCGGGGAGCTGTTTTTT.

This chain links TRBV15 with TRBJ2-1, with 13 bases lining up with TRBD2. The length of the CDR3 is 17 residues. From germline, CDR1 is LNHNV and CDR2 YYDKDF (reference sequence). With V trimmed by 2 bases and J by 5 bases, 6 bases remained unmatched. CDR3 nucleotide sequence: TGTGCCACCAGCAGAACTCCACTAGCGGGAGGGGACAATGAGCAGTTCTTC. Translated: CATSRTPLAGGDNEQFF. Based on the CDR3 plus reference TRBV15 and TRBJ2-1, the full variable domain is DAMVIQNPRYQVTQFGKPVTLSCSQTLNHNVMYWYQQKSSQAPKLLFHYYDKDFNNEADTPDNFQSRRPNTSFCFLDIRSPGLGDTAMYLCATSRTPLAGGDNEQFFGPGTRLTVL.

The chain uses TRBV28 and TRBJ2-5; D may be TRBD1 (6 bases). The CDR3 loop spans 15 amino acids. Trimming stripped 4 bases from V and 2 bases from J, with 14 bases between. The germline V gene has CDR1 MDHEN and CDR2 SYDVKM. This CDR3 is CASSSSWTAQETQYF. CDR3 bases: TGTGCCAGCAGTTCCTCTTGGACAGCTCAAGAGACCCAGTACTTC. The entire variable domain, with the rest obtained from reference TRBV28 and TRBJ2-5, is as follows: DVKVTQSSRYLVKRTGEKVFLECVQDMDHENMFWYRQDPGLGLRLIYFSYDVKMKEKGDIPEGYSVSREKKERFSLILESASTNQTSMYLCASSSSWTAQETQYFGPGTRLLVL.